This TCR beta chain was recorded in a study of T cell responses to AZD1222 COVID-19 vaccine. With regard to this clone: The antigen remains undetermined.

Study-level points and caveats: In a largely white British group with more females than males, clonal diversity was possibly underestimated. Among spike-specific TCRs, nearly half reportedly target unmutated variant regions. All repertoire sampling was performed exclusively after the peak T cell response.

The table came from immunoSEQ multiplex PCR; TCRdb's copy has only in-frame clones and leaves some out. Of tens of thousands of clones listed, less than 85% are singletons. Trimming cost V 4 bases and J 5 bases, with 8 bases left between them. Germline-derived CDR1 and CDR2 are SEHNR and FQNEAQ (reference sequence). This CDR3 spans 13 amino acids. Second-dose groups at about 4 or about 12 weeks were pooled. Here the sequenced sample was peripheral blood, taken 28 days after the second AZD1222 dose. The chain uses TRBV7-9 and TRBJ2-2; TRBD1 is a possible D gene (5 bases). The sequence was collected from an adult who received the AZD1222 COVID-19 vaccine. The CDR3 bases are TGTGCCAGCAGCTCTCACAGGACCGGGGAGCTGTTTTTT. Encoded protein: CASSSHRTGELFF.